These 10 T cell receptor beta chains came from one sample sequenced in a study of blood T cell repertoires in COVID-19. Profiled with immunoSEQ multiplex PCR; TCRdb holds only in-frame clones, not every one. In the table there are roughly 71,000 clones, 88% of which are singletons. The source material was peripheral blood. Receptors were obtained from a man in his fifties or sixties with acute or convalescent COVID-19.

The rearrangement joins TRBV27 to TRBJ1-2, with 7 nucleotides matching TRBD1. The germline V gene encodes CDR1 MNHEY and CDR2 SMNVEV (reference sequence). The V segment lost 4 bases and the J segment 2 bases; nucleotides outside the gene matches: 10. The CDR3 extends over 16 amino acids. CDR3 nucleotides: TGTGCCAGCAGTTCCCCTCTAGGGGGCACAAACTATGGCTACACCTTC. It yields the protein CASSSPLGGTNYGYTF.

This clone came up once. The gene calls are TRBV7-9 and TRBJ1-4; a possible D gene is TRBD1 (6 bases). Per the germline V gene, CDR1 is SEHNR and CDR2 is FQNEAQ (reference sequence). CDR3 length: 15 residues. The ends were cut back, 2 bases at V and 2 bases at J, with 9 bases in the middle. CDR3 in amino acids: CASSLTGHTNEKLFF. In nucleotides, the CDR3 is TGTGCCAGCAGCTTAACGGGACACACTAATGAAAAACTGTTTTTT.

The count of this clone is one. The CDR3 nucleotides are TGTGCCAGCAGCCCCCAAGGGGGCCCCTCCGGCAATGAGCAGTTCTTC. It specifies CASSPQGGPSGNEQFF. V gene TRBV7-3 combines with J gene TRBJ2-1; 7 nucleotides agree with TRBD1. CDR3 size: 16 residues. Germline CDR1 reads SGHTA; CDR2 reads FQGTGA. Losses at the gene ends were 5 bases for V and 6 bases for J; bases not matched to a gene: 13. The entire variable domain, with the rest obtained from reference TRBV7-3 and TRBJ2-1, is as follows: GAGVSQTPSNKVTEKGKYVELRCDPISGHTALYWYRQSLGQGPEFLIYFQGTGAADDSGLPNDRFFAVRPEGSVSTLKIQRTERGDSAVYLCASSPQGGPSGNEQFFGPGTRLTVL.

DNA of the CDR3: TGCGCCAGCAGCCAAGATAGGACAGGGCCCACTGAAGCTTTCTTT. Its translation: CASSQDRTGPTEAFF. The chain links TRBV4-1 to TRBJ1-1; the match to TRBD1 covers 8 bases. Germline assignment: CDR1 MGHRA and CDR2 YSYEKL. After removal of 0 bases from V and 4 bases from J, the junction contained 4 bases not matched to a gene. The CDR3 is made up of 15 amino acids.

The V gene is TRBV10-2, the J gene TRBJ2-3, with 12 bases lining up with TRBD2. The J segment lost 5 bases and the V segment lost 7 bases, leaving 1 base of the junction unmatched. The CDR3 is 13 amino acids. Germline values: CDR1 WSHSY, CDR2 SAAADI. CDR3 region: CASKTSGGDTQYF. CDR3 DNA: TGCGCCAGCAAGACTAGCGGGGGAGATACGCAGTATTTT.

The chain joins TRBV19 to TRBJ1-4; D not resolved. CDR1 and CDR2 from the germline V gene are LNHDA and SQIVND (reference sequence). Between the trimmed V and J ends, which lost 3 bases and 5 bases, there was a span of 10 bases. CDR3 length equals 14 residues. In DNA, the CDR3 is TGTGCCAGTAGTATCAGAACGGAGAATGAAAAACTGTTTTTT. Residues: CASSIRTENEKLFF.

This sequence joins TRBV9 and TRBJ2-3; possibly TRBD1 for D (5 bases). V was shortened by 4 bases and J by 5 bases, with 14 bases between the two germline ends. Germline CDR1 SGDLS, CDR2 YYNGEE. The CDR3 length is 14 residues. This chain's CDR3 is CASSPGFSVDTQYF. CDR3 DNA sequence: TGTGCCAGCAGCCCAGGGTTCAGTGTAGATACGCAGTATTTT. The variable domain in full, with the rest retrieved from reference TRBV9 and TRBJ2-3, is DSGVTQTPKHLITATGQRVTLRCSPRSGDLSVYWYQQSLDQGLQFLIQYYNGEERAKGNILERFSAQQFPDLHSELNLSSLELGDSALYFCASSPGFSVDTQYFGPGTRLTVL.

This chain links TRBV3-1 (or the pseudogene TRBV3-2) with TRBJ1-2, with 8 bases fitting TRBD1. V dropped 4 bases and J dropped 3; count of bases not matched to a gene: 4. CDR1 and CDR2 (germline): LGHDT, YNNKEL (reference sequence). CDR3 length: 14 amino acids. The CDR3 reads CASSPSTGDYGYTF. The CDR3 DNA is TGTGCCAGCAGCCCCTCGACAGGGGACTATGGCTACACCTTC.

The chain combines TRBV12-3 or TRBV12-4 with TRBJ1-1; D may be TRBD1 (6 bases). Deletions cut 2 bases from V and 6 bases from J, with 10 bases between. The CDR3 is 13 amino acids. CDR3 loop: CASSLRGRAEAFF. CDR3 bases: TGTGCCAGCAGTTTAAGGGGGAGAGCTGAAGCTTTCTTT.

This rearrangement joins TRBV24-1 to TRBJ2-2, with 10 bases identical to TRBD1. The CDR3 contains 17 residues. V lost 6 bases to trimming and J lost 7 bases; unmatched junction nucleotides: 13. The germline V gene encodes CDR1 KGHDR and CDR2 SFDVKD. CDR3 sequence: CATSPAPGQGLVGELFF. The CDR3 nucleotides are TGTGCCACCAGTCCCGCGCCGGGACAGGGGCTTGTCGGGGAGCTGTTTTTT.